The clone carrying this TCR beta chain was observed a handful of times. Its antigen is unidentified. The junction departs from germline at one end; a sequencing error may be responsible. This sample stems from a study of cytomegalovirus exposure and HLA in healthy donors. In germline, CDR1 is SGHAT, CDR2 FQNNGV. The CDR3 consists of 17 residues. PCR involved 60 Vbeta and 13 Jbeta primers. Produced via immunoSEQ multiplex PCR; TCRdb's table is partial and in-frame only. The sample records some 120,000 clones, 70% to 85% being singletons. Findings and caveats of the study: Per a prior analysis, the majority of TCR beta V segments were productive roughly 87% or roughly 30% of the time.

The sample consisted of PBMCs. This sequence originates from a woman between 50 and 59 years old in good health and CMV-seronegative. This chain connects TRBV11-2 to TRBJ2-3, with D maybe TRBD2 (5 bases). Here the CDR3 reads CASSLERGRGSKDTQYF. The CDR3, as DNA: TGTGCCAGCAGCTTAGAACGAGGGAGAGGTAGCAAAGATACGCAGTATTTT.